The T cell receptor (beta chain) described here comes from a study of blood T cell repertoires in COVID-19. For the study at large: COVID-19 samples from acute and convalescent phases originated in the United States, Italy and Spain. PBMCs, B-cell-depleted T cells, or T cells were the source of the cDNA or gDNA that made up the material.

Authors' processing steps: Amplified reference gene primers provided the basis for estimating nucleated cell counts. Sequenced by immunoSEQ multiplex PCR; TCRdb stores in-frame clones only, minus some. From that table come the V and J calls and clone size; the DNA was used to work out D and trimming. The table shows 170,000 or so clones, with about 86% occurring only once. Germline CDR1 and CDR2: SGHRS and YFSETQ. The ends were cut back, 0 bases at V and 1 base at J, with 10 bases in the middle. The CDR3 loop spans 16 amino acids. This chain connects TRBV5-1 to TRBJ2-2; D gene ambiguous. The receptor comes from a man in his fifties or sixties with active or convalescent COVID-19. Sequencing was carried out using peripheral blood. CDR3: CASSLAGRQNTGELFF. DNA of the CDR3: TGCGCCAGCAGCTTGGCCGGCAGACAGAACACCGGGGAGCTGTTTTTT. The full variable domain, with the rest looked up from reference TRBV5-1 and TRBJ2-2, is KAGVTQTPRYLIKTRGQQVTLSCSPISGHRSVSWYQQTPGQGLQFLFEYFSETQRNKGNFPGRFSGRQFSNSRSEMNVSTLELGDSALYLCASSLAGRQNTGELFFGEGSRLTVL.